These 8 T cell receptor beta chains share one sample of origin, sequenced in a study of technical replicates of blood from a handful of donors. Sequencing used immunoSEQ multiplex PCR; TCRdb keeps in-frame clones, though not all of them. The sample lists around 69,000 clones, roughly 96% occurring once. The sequenced material came from T cells isolated from PBMCs. All receptors come from a human donor in good health.

The chain recombines TRBV6-5 with TRBJ1-2, with 9 positions matching TRBD1. The CDR3 extends over 15 amino acids. V trimming: 4 bases; J trimming: 4 bases; junction bases outside the gene matches: 7. Germline V CDR1 and CDR2: MNHEY, SVGAGI. The CDR3 reads CASSSGQGGGYGYTF. The CDR3 bases are TGTGCCAGCAGTTCGGGACAGGGAGGAGGCTATGGCTACACCTTC.

The chain uses TRBV5-4 and TRBJ2-7; 7 bases match TRBD2. V lost 0 bases to trimming and J lost 0 bases; unmatched junction nucleotides: 3. Germline V lookup: CDR1 SGHNT, CDR2 YYREEE (reference sequence). This CDR3 is built from 15 residues. CDR3: CASSLDGGSSYEQYF. The CDR3 DNA reads as TGTGCCAGCAGCTTGGATGGCGGGAGCTCCTACGAGCAGTACTTC. The full variable domain, completed using reference TRBV5-4 and TRBJ2-7, is ETGVTQSPTHLIKTRGQQVTLRCSSQSGHNTVSWYQQALGQGPQFIFQYYREEENGRGNFPPRFSGLQFPNYSSELNVNALELDDSALYLCASSLDGGSSYEQYFGPGTRLTVT.

The V call is TRBV7-9, the J call TRBJ2-7; no firm D call. Germline lookup yields CDR1 SEHNR and CDR2 FQNEAQ (reference sequence). The CDR3 length is 12 residues. Trimming took off 1 base at V and 11 bases at J, with 12 bases between the two ends. The CDR3 region has the DNA TGTGCCAGCAGCTTAGATAACCCCTTAGAGTACTTC. This encodes CASSLDNPLEYF.

The CDR3 loop reads CASSMEGTVINEQYF. The CDR3 DNA follows: TGTGCCTCCAGTATGGAAGGGACAGTGATCAACGAGCAGTACTTC. The rearrangement joins TRBV19 to TRBJ2-7, with TRBD1 identical over 7 bases. V gave up 11 bases and J gave up 5 bases; unmatched junction bases: 18. Germline V gene sequence: CDR1 LNHDA, CDR2 SQIVND (reference sequence). There are 15 residues in the CDR3.

The chain carries TRBV27 and TRBJ1-2; 7 bases agree with TRBD1. The CDR3 runs 13 residues. The germline V gene has CDR1 MNHEY and CDR2 SMNVEV (reference sequence). V was pared by 5 bases and J by 8 bases, with 8 bases of the junction left unmatched. CDR3 sequence (DNA): TGTGCCAGCAGTGTAGACAGGGTCTACGGCTACACCTTC. Its translation is CASSVDRVYGYTF.

J is TRBJ1-1 and V is TRBV4-1; 8 positions match TRBD1. The CDR3 extends over 15 amino acids. V lost 3 bases to trimming and J lost 0 bases; unmatched junction nucleotides: 3. Germline values: CDR1 MGHRA, CDR2 YSYEKL. The CDR3 DNA reads as TGCGCCAGCAGCCAGAGGACAGGGATGAACACTGAAGCTTTCTTT. Translated: CASSQRTGMNTEAFF.

The chain is built from TRBV25-1 and TRBJ2-2; possibly TRBD1 for D (7 bases). The germline gives CDR1 MGHDK, CDR2 SYGVNS. V shed 10 bases and J shed 5 bases, with 23 bases lying between them. This CDR3 comprises 16 residues. The CDR3 DNA follows: TGTGCCACCAGAATTTGGGGCAGGGGGGATACCGGGGAGCTGTTTTTT. It yields the protein CATRIWGRGDTGELFF.

This chain links TRBV7-8 with TRBJ2-1; TRBD2 agrees at 10 bases. Per the germline V gene, CDR1 is SGHVS and CDR2 is FQNEAQ. This CDR3 comprises 15 residues. With V trimmed by 1 base and J by 8 bases, 5 bases remained unmatched. For the CDR3, the DNA is TGTGCCAGCAGCTTAGTGGCTAGCGGGGGCCATGAGCAGTTCTTC. This sequence encodes CASSLVASGGHEQFF.